This TCR beta chain was sequenced during a study of blood T cell repertoires in COVID-19. Overall study: The origin of the acute and convalescent COVID-19 samples was the United States, Italy and Spain.

Original processing methods: Quantification of nucleated cells was approximated via reference gene primer amplification. Libraries were prepared by immunoSEQ multiplex PCR; TCRdb keeps only in-frame clonotypes and omits some of them. V and J calls and clone size are given by that table; D and trimming were obtained from the DNA. The sample consists of about 200,000 clones, 86% of them appearing once. V lost 5 bases and J 2 bases, leaving 20 bases between the germline ends. The CDR3 totals 17 residues. Seattle-derived patients entered the study during active infection and were followed longitudinally.

This TCR was sampled from a woman between 45 and 65 years old with COVID-19, enrolled during active disease. Sequencing was carried out using peripheral blood. V gene TRBV5-3 combines with J gene TRBJ1-5; D may be TRBD1 (6 bases). TRBV5-3 is classed as an ORF, of uncertain function. The CDR3 is CARSHWTRGMGNQPQHF. DNA of the CDR3: TGTGCCAGAAGTCATTGGACTAGGGGGATGGGCAATCAGCCCCAGCATTTT.